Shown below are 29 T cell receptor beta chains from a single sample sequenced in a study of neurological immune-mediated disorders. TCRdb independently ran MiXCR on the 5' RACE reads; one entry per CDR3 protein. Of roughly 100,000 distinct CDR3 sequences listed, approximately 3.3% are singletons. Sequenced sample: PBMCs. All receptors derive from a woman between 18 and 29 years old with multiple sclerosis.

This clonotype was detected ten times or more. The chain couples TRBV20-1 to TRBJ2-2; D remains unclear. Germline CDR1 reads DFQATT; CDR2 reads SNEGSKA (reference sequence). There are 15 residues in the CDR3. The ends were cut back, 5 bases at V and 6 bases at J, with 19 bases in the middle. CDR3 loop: CSAASDRRGAGELFF. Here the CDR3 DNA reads TGCAGTGCTGCGAGCGATCGGAGAGGCGCCGGGGAGCTGTTTTTT.

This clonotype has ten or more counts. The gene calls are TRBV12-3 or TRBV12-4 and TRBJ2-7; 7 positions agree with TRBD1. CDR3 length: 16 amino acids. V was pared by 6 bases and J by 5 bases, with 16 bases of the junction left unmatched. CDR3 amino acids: CASSNRASTGAHEQYF. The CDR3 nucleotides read TGTGCCAGCAGCAACAGAGCAAGTACAGGGGCCCACGAGCAGTACTTC.

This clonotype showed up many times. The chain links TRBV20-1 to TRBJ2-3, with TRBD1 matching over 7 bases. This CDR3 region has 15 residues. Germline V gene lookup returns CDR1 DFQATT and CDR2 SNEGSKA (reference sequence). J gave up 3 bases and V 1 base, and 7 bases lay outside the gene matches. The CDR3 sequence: CSARGGTERTDTQYF. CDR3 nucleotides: TGCAGTGCTAGAGGGGGGACAGAAAGGACAGATACGCAGTATTTT.

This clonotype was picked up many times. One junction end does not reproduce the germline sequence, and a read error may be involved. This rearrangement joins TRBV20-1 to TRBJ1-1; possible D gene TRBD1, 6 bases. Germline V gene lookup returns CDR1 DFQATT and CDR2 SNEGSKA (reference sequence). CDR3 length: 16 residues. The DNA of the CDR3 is TGCAGTGCCAGAGTACAGCGATGGGGGGCTACCACTGAAGCTTTCTTT. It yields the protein CSARVQRWGATTEAFF.

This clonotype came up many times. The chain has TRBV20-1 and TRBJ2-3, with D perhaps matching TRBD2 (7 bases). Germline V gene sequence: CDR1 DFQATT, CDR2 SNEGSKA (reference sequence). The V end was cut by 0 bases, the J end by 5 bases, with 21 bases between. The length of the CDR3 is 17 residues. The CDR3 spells CSARDRSGGGAEDTQYF. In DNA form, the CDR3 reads TGCAGTGCTAGAGATCGTTCAGGAGGGGGGGCCGAAGATACGCAGTATTTT.

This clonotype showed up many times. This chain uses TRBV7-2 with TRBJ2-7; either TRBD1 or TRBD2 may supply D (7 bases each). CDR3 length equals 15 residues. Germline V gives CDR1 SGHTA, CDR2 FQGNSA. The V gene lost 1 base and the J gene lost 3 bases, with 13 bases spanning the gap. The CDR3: CASSLVQGGVYEQYF. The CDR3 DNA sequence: TGTGCCAGCAGCTTAGTTCAGGGGGGGGTCTACGAGCAGTACTTC.

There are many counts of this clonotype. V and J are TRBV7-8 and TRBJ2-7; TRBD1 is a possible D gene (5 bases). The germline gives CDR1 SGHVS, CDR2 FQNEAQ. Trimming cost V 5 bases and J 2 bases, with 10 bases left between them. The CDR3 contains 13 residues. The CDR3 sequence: CASSLRVTYEQYF. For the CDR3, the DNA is TGTGCCAGCAGCCTCAGGGTTACCTACGAGCAGTACTTC.

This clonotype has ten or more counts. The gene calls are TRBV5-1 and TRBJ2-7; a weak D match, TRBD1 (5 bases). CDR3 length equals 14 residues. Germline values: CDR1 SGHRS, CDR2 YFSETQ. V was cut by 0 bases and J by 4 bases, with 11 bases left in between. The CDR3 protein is CASSLEGLLYEQYF. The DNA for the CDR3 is TGCGCCAGCAGCTTGGAGGGGTTGCTATACGAGCAGTACTTC.

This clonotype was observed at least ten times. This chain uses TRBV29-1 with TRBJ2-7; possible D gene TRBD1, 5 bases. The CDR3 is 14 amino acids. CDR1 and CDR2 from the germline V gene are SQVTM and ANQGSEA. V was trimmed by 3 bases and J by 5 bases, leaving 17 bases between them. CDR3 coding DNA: TGCAGCGTTGATCCAGGGTCCCTTGCTGACGAGCAGTACTTC. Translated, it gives CSVDPGSLADEQYF.

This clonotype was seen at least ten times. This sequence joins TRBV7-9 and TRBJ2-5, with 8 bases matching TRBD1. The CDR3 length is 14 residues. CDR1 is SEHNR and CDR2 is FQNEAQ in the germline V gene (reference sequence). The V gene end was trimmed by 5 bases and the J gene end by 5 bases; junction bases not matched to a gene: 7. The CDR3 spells CASSPPGGWETQYF. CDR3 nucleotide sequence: TGTGCCAGCAGCCCTCCAGGGGGCTGGGAGACCCAGTACTTC.

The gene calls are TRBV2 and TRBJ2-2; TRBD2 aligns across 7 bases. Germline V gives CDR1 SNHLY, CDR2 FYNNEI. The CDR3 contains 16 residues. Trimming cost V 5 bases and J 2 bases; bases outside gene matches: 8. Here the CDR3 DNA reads TGTGCCAGCAGTCCAAGCGGGAATAGAAACACCGGGGAGCTGTTTTTT. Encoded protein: CASSPSGNRNTGELFF.

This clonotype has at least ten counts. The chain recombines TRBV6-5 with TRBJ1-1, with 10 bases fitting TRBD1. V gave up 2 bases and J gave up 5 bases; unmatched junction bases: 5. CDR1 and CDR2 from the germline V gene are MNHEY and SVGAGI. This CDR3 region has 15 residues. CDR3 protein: CASSYAGTGATEAFF. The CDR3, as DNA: TGTGCCAGCAGTTACGCCGGGACAGGGGCGACTGAAGCTTTCTTT.

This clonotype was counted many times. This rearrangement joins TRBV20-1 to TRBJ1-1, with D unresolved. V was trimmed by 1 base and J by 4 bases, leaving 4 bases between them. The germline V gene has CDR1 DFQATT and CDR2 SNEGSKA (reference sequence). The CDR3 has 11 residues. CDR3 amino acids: CSARGATEAFF. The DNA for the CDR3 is TGCAGTGCTAGAGGGGCCACTGAAGCTTTCTTT.

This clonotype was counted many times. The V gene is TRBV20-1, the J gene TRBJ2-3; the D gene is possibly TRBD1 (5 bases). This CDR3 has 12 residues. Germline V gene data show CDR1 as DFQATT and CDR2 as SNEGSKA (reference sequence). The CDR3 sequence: CRTGPSTDTQYF. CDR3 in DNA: TGCAGAACAGGTCCTAGCACAGATACGCAGTATTTT.

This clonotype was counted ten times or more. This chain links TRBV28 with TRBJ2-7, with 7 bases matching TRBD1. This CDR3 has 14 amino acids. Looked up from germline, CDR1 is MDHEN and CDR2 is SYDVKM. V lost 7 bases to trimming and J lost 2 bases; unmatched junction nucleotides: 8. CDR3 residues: CASTRPGQTYEQYF. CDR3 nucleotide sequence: TGTGCCAGCACCCGGCCGGGACAGACCTACGAGCAGTACTTC.

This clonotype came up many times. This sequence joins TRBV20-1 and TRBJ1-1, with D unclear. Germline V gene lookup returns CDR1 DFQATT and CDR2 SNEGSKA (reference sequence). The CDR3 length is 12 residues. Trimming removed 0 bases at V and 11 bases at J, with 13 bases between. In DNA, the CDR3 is TGCAGTGCTAGAGAACCTACGAGAGAGGCTTTCTTT. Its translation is CSAREPTREAFF.

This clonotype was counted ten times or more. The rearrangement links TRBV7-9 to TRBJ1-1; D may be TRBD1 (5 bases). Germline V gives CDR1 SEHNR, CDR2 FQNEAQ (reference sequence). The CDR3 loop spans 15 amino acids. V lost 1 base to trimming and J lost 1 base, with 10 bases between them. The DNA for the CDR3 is TGTGCCAGCAGCTTAGGGGACCTTCCGAACACTGAAGCTTTCTTT. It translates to CASSLGDLPNTEAFF. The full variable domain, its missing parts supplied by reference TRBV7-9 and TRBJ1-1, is DTGVSQNPRHKITKRGQNVTFRCDPISEHNRLYWYRQTLGQGPEFLTYFQNEAQLEKSRLLSDRFSAERPKGSFSTLEIQRTEQGDSAMYLCASSLGDLPNTEAFFGQGTRLTVV.

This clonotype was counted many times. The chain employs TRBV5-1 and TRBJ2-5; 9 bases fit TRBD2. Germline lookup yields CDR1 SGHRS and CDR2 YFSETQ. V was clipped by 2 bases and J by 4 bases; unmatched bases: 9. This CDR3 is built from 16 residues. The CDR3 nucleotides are TGCGCCAGCAGCTTTCCCCCCGCGGGAGGGGGAGAGACCCAGTACTTC. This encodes CASSFPPAGGGETQYF.

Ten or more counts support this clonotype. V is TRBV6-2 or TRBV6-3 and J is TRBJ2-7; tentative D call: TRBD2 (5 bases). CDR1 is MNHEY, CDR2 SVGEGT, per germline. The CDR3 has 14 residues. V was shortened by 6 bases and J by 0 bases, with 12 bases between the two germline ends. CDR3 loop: CASRRARDSYEQYF. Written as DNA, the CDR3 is TGTGCCAGCAGACGGGCCCGGGACTCCTACGAGCAGTACTTC.

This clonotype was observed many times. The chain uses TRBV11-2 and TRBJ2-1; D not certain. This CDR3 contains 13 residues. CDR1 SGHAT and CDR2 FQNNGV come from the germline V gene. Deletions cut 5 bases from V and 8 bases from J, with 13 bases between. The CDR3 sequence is CASSHENWDEQFF. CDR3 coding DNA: TGTGCCAGCAGCCACGAGAATTGGGATGAGCAGTTCTTC.

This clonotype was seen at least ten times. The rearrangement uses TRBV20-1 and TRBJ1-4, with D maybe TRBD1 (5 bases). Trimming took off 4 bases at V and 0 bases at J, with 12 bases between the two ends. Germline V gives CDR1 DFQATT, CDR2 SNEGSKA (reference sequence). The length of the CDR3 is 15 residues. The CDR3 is CSATGAGATNEKLFF. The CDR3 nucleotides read TGCAGTGCTACTGGGGCGGGCGCAACTAATGAAAAACTGTTTTTT.

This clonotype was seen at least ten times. The CDR3 is CASSQDLRGQGLWNEQFF. Here the CDR3 DNA reads TGTGCCAGCAGCCAAGATCTCAGGGGACAGGGGCTCTGGAATGAGCAGTTCTTC. V and J are TRBV3-1 and TRBJ2-1; 10 bases are a match to TRBD1. Germline V gene lookup returns CDR1 LGHDT and CDR2 YNNKEL (reference sequence). This CDR3 region has 18 residues. J was trimmed by 7 bases and V by 0 bases; bases with no gene match: 12.

CDR3 loop: CSVEVAGYGQPQHF. The CDR3 DNA reads TGCAGCGTTGAAGTAGCGGGGTACGGCCAGCCCCAGCATTTT. This sequence joins TRBV29-1 and TRBJ1-5; no reliable D call. This CDR3 has 14 amino acids. CDR1 is SQVTM and CDR2 is ANQGSEA in the germline V gene. V was cut by 1 base and J by 7 bases, with 14 bases left in between.

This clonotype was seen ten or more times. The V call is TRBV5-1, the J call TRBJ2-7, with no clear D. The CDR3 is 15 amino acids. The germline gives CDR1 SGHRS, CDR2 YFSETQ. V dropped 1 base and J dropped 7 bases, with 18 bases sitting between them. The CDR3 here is CASSLRHSRSWEQYF. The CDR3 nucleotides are TGCGCCAGCAGCTTGAGACACAGCCGGTCCTGGGAGCAGTACTTC.

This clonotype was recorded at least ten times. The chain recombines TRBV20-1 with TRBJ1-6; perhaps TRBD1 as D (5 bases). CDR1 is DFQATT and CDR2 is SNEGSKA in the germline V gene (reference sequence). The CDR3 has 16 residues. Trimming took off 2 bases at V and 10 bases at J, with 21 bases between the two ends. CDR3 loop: CSARKGGGDGWSPLHF. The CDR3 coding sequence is TGCAGTGCTAGAAAGGGCGGTGGGGACGGTTGGTCACCCCTCCACTTT.

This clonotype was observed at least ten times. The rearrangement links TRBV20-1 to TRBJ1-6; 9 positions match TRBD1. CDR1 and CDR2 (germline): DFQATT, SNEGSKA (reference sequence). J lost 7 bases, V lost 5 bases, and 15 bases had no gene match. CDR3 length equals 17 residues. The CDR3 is CSAAGTGKQLVNSPLHF. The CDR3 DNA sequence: TGCAGTGCTGCCGGGACAGGGAAGCAGTTGGTCAATTCACCCCTCCACTTT.

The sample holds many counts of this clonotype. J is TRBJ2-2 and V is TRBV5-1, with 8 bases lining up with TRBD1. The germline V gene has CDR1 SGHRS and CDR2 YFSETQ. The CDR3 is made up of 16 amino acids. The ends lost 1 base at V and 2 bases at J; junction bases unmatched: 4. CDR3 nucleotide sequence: TGCGCCAGCAGCTTGCTTGGACAGGGTAACACCGGGGAGCTGTTTTTT. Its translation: CASSLLGQGNTGELFF. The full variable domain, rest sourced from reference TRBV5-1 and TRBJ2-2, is KAGVTQTPRYLIKTRGQQVTLSCSPISGHRSVSWYQQTPGQGLQFLFEYFSETQRNKGNFPGRFSGRQFSNSRSEMNVSTLELGDSALYLCASSLLGQGNTGELFFGEGSRLTVL.

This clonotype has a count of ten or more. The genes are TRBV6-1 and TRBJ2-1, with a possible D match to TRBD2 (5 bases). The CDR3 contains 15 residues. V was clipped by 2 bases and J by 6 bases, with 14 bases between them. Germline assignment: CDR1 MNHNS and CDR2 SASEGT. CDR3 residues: CASSEFGLGGNEQFF. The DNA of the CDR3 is TGTGCCAGCAGTGAATTTGGGCTAGGAGGCAATGAGCAGTTCTTC.

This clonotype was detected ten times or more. CDR3 amino acids: CSTDRGGALAKNIQYF. CDR3 nucleotides: TGCAGTACGGACCGGGGCGGGGCTCTAGCCAAAAACATTCAGTACTTC. J is TRBJ2-4 and V is TRBV20-1, with a possible D match to TRBD2 (6 bases). CDR1 and CDR2 from the germline V gene are DFQATT and SNEGSKA (reference sequence). The V gene lost 8 bases and the J gene lost 0 bases, with 20 bases spanning the gap. This CDR3 is 16 amino acids long.